A selection of T cell receptor beta chains follows, all from one sample in a study of human T cells and chemical hapten exposure. MiXCR, run by TCRdb on the RACE reads, gives a single entry per CDR3 protein. Of 370,000 or so distinct CDR3 sequences in the sample, nearly 5% are singletons; the top ten hold approximately 2.3%. The input for sequencing was whole blood, taken in connection with sensitization to the hapten diphenylcyclopropenone (DPC). All receptors derive from a woman aged 50 to 60 with alopecia areata. Some clones in this sample may be carry-over from other donors' samples. The CDR3 runs from the conserved cysteine through the conserved F or W. A D gene is named only where the DNA matches it firmly. Clone size, where shown, is once, few, many, or a class for clones that have expanded.

v_call: TRBV25-1; d_call: TRBD1; j_call: TRBJ1-4; clone_size: many; cdr3_nt: TGTGCCAGCACTCCAGGGACAGATAATGAAAAACTGTTTTTT; cdr3_aa: CASTPGTDNEKLFF
v_call: TRBV18; d_call: TRBD2; j_call: TRBJ2-5; clone_size: many; cdr3_nt: TGTGCCAGCTCACCGAGAGTAGTAGCGGGCCAAGAGACCCAGTACTTC; cdr3_aa: CASSPRVVAGQETQYF
v_call: TRBV20-1; d_call: NA; j_call: TRBJ2-3; clone_size: many; cdr3_nt: TGCAGTCACGTGGGGAGGGGGGCCACAGATACGCAGTATTTT; cdr3_aa: CSHVGRGATDTQYF
v_call: TRBV12-3/TRBV12-4; d_call: NA; j_call: TRBJ2-2; clone_size: few; cdr3_nt: TGTGCCAGCCTTTACGGGAGAACGAACACCGGGGAGCTGTTTTTT; cdr3_aa: CASLYGRTNTGELFF
v_call: TRBV7-2; d_call: NA; j_call: TRBJ2-7; clone_size: many; cdr3_nt: TGTGCCAGCAGCACGGTTAGGGCAGCCTACGAGCAGTACTTC; cdr3_aa: CASSTVRAAYEQYF
v_call: TRBV7-2; d_call: NA; j_call: TRBJ2-7; clone_size: NA; cdr3_nt: TGTGCCAGCAGCTCCGCCAGGGACGGGGGCCACTACGAGCAGTACTTC; cdr3_aa: CASSSARDGGHYEQYF
v_call: TRBV2; d_call: TRBD1; j_call: TRBJ2-2; clone_size: many; cdr3_nt: TGTGCCAGCAGCCTGGACAGGGGTGGTTCTTTAACCGGGGAGCTGTTTTTT; cdr3_aa: CASSLDRGGSLTGELFF
v_call: TRBV6-5; d_call: NA; j_call: TRBJ2-4; clone_size: many; cdr3_nt: TGTGCCAGCAGTTCAGGCTTAGGGGACGAAAACATTCAGTACTTC; cdr3_aa: CASSSGLGDENIQYF
v_call: TRBV13; d_call: TRBD1; j_call: TRBJ2-1; clone_size: NA; cdr3_nt: TGTGCCAGCGGCTTCGTGACAGGGAACTACAATGAGCAGTTCTTC; cdr3_aa: CASGFVTGNYNEQFF
v_call: TRBV5-1; d_call: NA; j_call: TRBJ2-7; clone_size: many; cdr3_nt: TGCGCCAGCAGCCCGGACGGGTTCGTCGAGCAGTACTTC; cdr3_aa: CASSPDGFVEQYF
v_call: TRBV29-1; d_call: NA; j_call: TRBJ2-4; clone_size: many; cdr3_nt: TGCAGCGTTGACGGACTCCAGGGGATTCAGTACTTC; cdr3_aa: CSVDGLQGIQYF
v_call: TRBV28; d_call: TRBD2; j_call: TRBJ2-7; clone_size: few; cdr3_nt: TGTGCCAGCAGACAACTAGCGGCGTCCTCCTACGAGCAGTACTTC; cdr3_aa: CASRQLAASSYEQYF
v_call: TRBV27; d_call: NA; j_call: TRBJ1-3; clone_size: many; cdr3_nt: TGTGCCAGCAGTTTATCACCACGGGCCCGTAACACCATATATTTT; cdr3_aa: CASSLSPRARNTIYF
v_call: TRBV29-1; d_call: NA; j_call: TRBJ1-2; clone_size: many; cdr3_nt: TGCAGCGTTCAGGTTTCGGGGGGCAATGGCTACACCTTC; cdr3_aa: CSVQVSGGNGYTF
v_call: TRBV28; d_call: NA; j_call: TRBJ2-3; clone_size: NA; cdr3_nt: TGTGCCAGTCAAAAGGGGGGTAGCACAGATACGCAGTATTTT; cdr3_aa: CASQKGGSTDTQYF
v_call: TRBV28; d_call: NA; j_call: TRBJ1-1; clone_size: many; cdr3_nt: TGTGCCAGCAGCTCTCCGGGACACCTAAACACTGAAGCTTTCTTT; cdr3_aa: CASSSPGHLNTEAFF
v_call: TRBV3-1; d_call: NA; j_call: TRBJ1-2; clone_size: NA; cdr3_nt: TGTGCCAGCAGCCCTACCCTTGGGACCAGCTATGGCTACACCTTC; cdr3_aa: CASSPTLGTSYGYTF
v_call: TRBV4-1; d_call: NA; j_call: TRBJ1-1; clone_size: few; cdr3_nt: TGCGCCAGCAGCCAAGTTGTTAATCCTGAAGCTTTCTTT; cdr3_aa: CASSQVVNPEAFF
v_call: TRBV6-2/TRBV6-3; d_call: NA; j_call: TRBJ2-7; clone_size: many; cdr3_nt: TGTGCCAGCAGTTACTCGAGCCCCTACGAGCAGTACTTC; cdr3_aa: CASSYSSPYEQYF
v_call: TRBV18; d_call: NA; j_call: TRBJ2-7; clone_size: few; cdr3_nt: TGTGCCAGCTCTCTGTCGGACAGCGGGGAGCAGTACTTC; cdr3_aa: CASSLSDSGEQYF
v_call: TRBV3-1; d_call: NA; j_call: TRBJ1-1; clone_size: many; cdr3_nt: TGTGCCAGCAGCCAGGACCGGATAAGGGGGACTGAAGCTTTCTTT; cdr3_aa: CASSQDRIRGTEAFF
v_call: TRBV12-3/TRBV12-4; d_call: NA; j_call: TRBJ1-5; clone_size: many; cdr3_nt: TGTGCCAGCAGGCTACGTGGTCAGCCCCAGCATTTT; cdr3_aa: CASRLRGQPQHF
v_call: TRBV6-5; d_call: NA; j_call: TRBJ1-4; clone_size: NA; cdr3_nt: TGTGCCAGCCATACGTCAACTAATGAAAAACTGTTTTTT; cdr3_aa: CASHTSTNEKLFF
v_call: TRBV25-1; d_call: NA; j_call: TRBJ1-5; clone_size: few; cdr3_nt: TGTGCCCGTAGTTTCGCGGCAAGCAATCAGCCCCAGCATTTT; cdr3_aa: CARSFAASNQPQHF
v_call: TRBV29-1; d_call: TRBD1; j_call: TRBJ2-2; clone_size: NA; cdr3_nt: TGCAGCGTAGAGGGACAGGGGGCGTCCGGGGAGCTGTTTTTT; cdr3_aa: CSVEGQGASGELFF
v_call: TRBV29-1; d_call: TRBD1; j_call: TRBJ1-2; clone_size: NA; cdr3_nt: TGCAGCGTCGAGGGGGCCTATGGCTACACCTTC; cdr3_aa: CSVEGAYGYTF
v_call: TRBV20-1; d_call: TRBD2; j_call: TRBJ2-1; clone_size: many; cdr3_nt: TGCAGTGCTAGCCCCGGGACTAGCGAAGACAATGAGCAGTTCTTC; cdr3_aa: CSASPGTSEDNEQFF
v_call: TRBV7-2; d_call: TRBD2; j_call: TRBJ2-5; clone_size: few; cdr3_nt: TGTGCCAGCAGCTTTATGGGTAGCGGGGACCAAGAGACCCAGTACTTC; cdr3_aa: CASSFMGSGDQETQYF
v_call: TRBV6-2/TRBV6-3; d_call: NA; j_call: TRBJ1-1; clone_size: few; cdr3_nt: TGTGCCAGCAGTCTGTCCAGGGCGAACACTGAAGCTTTCTTT; cdr3_aa: CASSLSRANTEAFF
v_call: TRBV29-1; d_call: NA; j_call: TRBJ2-1; clone_size: few; cdr3_nt: TGCAGCGTTGCCAGCTCACTAGGGAATGAGCAGTTCTTC; cdr3_aa: CSVASSLGNEQFF
v_call: TRBV6-1; d_call: NA; j_call: TRBJ1-5; clone_size: many; cdr3_nt: TGTGCCAGCAGTGCAGGGATCTGGGGGAATCAGCCCCAGCATTTT; cdr3_aa: CASSAGIWGNQPQHF
v_call: TRBV7-2; d_call: NA; j_call: TRBJ2-3; clone_size: many; cdr3_nt: TGTGCCAGCAGCCCACACCATAGCACAGATACGCAGTATTTT; cdr3_aa: CASSPHHSTDTQYF
v_call: TRBV7-6; d_call: NA; j_call: TRBJ2-3; clone_size: many; cdr3_nt: TGTGCCAGCAGCGTACAGGTCACAGATACGCAGTATTTT; cdr3_aa: CASSVQVTDTQYF
v_call: TRBV5-1; d_call: TRBD1; j_call: TRBJ2-7; clone_size: few; cdr3_nt: TGCGCCAGCAGCTTGCCCCGGCAGGGGGCCGCCTACGAGCAGTACTTC; cdr3_aa: CASSLPRQGAAYEQYF
v_call: TRBV30; d_call: NA; j_call: TRBJ2-7; clone_size: NA; cdr3_nt: TGTGCCTGGAGCCTAAGGGGGAGGTACGAGCAGTACTTC; cdr3_aa: CAWSLRGRYEQYF
v_call: TRBV7-2; d_call: TRBD1; j_call: TRBJ1-4; clone_size: few; cdr3_nt: TGTGCCAGCAGCTTAGGAGGGGGCGCCGGGAAACTGTTTTTT; cdr3_aa: CASSLGGGAGKLFF
v_call: TRBV20-1; d_call: TRBD2; j_call: TRBJ2-3; clone_size: many; cdr3_nt: TGCAGTGCTAGAGGACTAGCTAGCACAGATACGCAGTATTTT; cdr3_aa: CSARGLASTDTQYF
v_call: TRBV2; d_call: NA; j_call: TRBJ2-1; clone_size: many; cdr3_nt: TGTGCCAGCGGACAGCGACACGACAATGAGCAGTTCTTC; cdr3_aa: CASGQRHDNEQFF
v_call: TRBV6-1; d_call: NA; j_call: TRBJ1-1; clone_size: many; cdr3_nt: TGTGCCAGCAGTGACCCCCCAGGATTTATGAACACTGAAGCTTTCTTT; cdr3_aa: CASSDPPGFMNTEAFF
v_call: TRBV12-3/TRBV12-4; d_call: NA; j_call: TRBJ1-2; clone_size: NA; cdr3_nt: TGTGCCGGCAGTTTAGGCGACTATGGCTACACCTTC; cdr3_aa: CAGSLGDYGYTF
v_call: TRBV7-9; d_call: NA; j_call: TRBJ1-2; clone_size: few; cdr3_nt: TGTGCCAGCAGCTTTAGAGTACAGGATACTAACTATGGCTACACCTTC; cdr3_aa: CASSFRVQDTNYGYTF
v_call: TRBV6-2/TRBV6-3; d_call: TRBD1; j_call: TRBJ2-6; clone_size: many; cdr3_nt: TGTGCCAGCAGTACCTGGGACAGAGTTATCTCTGGGGCCAACGTCCTGACTTTC; cdr3_aa: CASSTWDRVISGANVLTF
v_call: TRBV12-3/TRBV12-4; d_call: TRBD2; j_call: TRBJ2-1; clone_size: NA; cdr3_nt: TGTGCCAGCAGTTCCCTAGCGGGAGTGAGGAATGAGCAGTTCTTC; cdr3_aa: CASSSLAGVRNEQFF
v_call: TRBV2; d_call: NA; j_call: TRBJ2-2; clone_size: many; cdr3_nt: TGTGCCAGCAGTGAAGCGCAAAACCTCGGGGAGCTGTTTTTT; cdr3_aa: CASSEAQNLGELFF
v_call: TRBV6-5; d_call: NA; j_call: TRBJ1-5; clone_size: many; cdr3_nt: TGTGCCAGCAGTTACATCGGGGGCAATCAGCCCCAGCATTTT; cdr3_aa: CASSYIGGNQPQHF
v_call: TRBV21-1; d_call: NA; j_call: TRBJ2-5; clone_size: NA; cdr3_nt: TGTGCCAGCAGCAGTGTACCGGGACTACAAGAGACCCAGTACTTC; cdr3_aa: CASSSVPGLQETQYF
v_call: TRBV2; d_call: NA; j_call: TRBJ1-1; clone_size: many; cdr3_nt: TGTGCCAGCAGGGTCTACATAGGGACTGAAGCTTTCTTT; cdr3_aa: CASRVYIGTEAFF
v_call: TRBV30; d_call: TRBD1; j_call: TRBJ2-6; clone_size: many; cdr3_nt: TGTGCCTGGAGGTGGACAGGGATGACATCCGACTCTGGGGCCAACGTCCTGACTTTC; cdr3_aa: CAWRWTGMTSDSGANVLTF
v_call: TRBV2; d_call: TRBD2; j_call: TRBJ2-3; clone_size: many; cdr3_nt: TGTGCCACTTCTCGGCGGGGGGGCACAGATACGCAGTATTTT; cdr3_aa: CATSRRGGTDTQYF
v_call: TRBV4-2; d_call: TRBD2; j_call: TRBJ2-5; clone_size: many; cdr3_nt: TGTGCCAGCAGCCAAGCCGGGAGGGACCAAGAGACCCAGTACTTC; cdr3_aa: CASSQAGRDQETQYF
v_call: TRBV5-1; d_call: TRBD1; j_call: TRBJ1-2; clone_size: few; cdr3_nt: TGCGCCAGCAGCTCCCAGACAGGGGACAACTATGGCTACACCTTC; cdr3_aa: CASSSQTGDNYGYTF
v_call: TRBV20-1; d_call: TRBD2; j_call: TRBJ2-7; clone_size: many; cdr3_nt: TGCAGTGCCAAAGGGGGACTAGCGGCTGGAGAGCAGTACTTC; cdr3_aa: CSAKGGLAAGEQYF
v_call: TRBV29-1; d_call: NA; j_call: TRBJ1-2; clone_size: few; cdr3_nt: TGCAGCGTTGAAGTGAGGACAACCCAGCGACGGGCTAACTATGGCTACACCTTC; cdr3_aa: CSVEVRTTQRRANYGYTF
v_call: TRBV5-1; d_call: TRBD2; j_call: TRBJ2-2; clone_size: many; cdr3_nt: TGCGCCAGCAGCATGAGACTAGCGGGAGCCGGGGAGCTGTTTTTT; cdr3_aa: CASSMRLAGAGELFF
v_call: TRBV20-1; d_call: TRBD2; j_call: TRBJ2-7; clone_size: many; cdr3_nt: TGCAGTGCTAGGGGGACTAGCGGGAGATATTCCAACGAGCAGTACTTC; cdr3_aa: CSARGTSGRYSNEQYF
v_call: TRBV29-1; d_call: NA; j_call: TRBJ2-5; clone_size: many; cdr3_nt: TGCAGCGCCGCCACGGGAGAGACCCAGTACTTC; cdr3_aa: CSAATGETQYF
v_call: TRBV14; d_call: NA; j_call: TRBJ2-6; clone_size: many; cdr3_nt: TGTGCCAGCAGCCAAAGAGGGGCGGGCGCCAACGTCCTGACTTTC; cdr3_aa: CASSQRGAGANVLTF
v_call: TRBV12-3/TRBV12-4; d_call: NA; j_call: TRBJ1-5; clone_size: many; cdr3_nt: TGTGCCAGCAGTTTCGGGACACCTCAGCCCCAGCATTTT; cdr3_aa: CASSFGTPQPQHF
v_call: TRBV19; d_call: NA; j_call: TRBJ2-1; clone_size: few; cdr3_nt: TGTGCCGGGTACCTCCGACAGGATTTCAATGAGCAGTTCTTC; cdr3_aa: CAGYLRQDFNEQFF
v_call: TRBV5-4; d_call: NA; j_call: TRBJ1-3; clone_size: many; cdr3_nt: TGTGCCAGCAGCTTTCGTAATTCTGGAAACACCATATATTTT; cdr3_aa: CASSFRNSGNTIYF